Each of the 14 T cell receptor beta chains below was sequenced from the same sample in a study of T cell responses to AZD1222 COVID-19 vaccine. TCRdb's table, derived via immunoSEQ multiplex PCR, lists solely in-frame clones and lacks some. Of around 150,000 clones in the sample, about 92% were seen once. This material consisted of peripheral blood, taken on day 0 of MenACWY control vaccination. The source is an adult in good health.

The chain employs TRBV3-1 (or the pseudogene TRBV3-2) and TRBJ2-7; D is undetermined. The CDR3 runs 15 residues. V was pared by 1 base and J by 0 bases, with 10 bases between. Germline CDR1 LGHDT, CDR2 YNNKEL (reference sequence). CDR3 residues: CASSQAPGSSYEQYF. CDR3 DNA sequence: TGTGCCAGCAGCCAAGCCCCGGGTAGCTCCTACGAGCAGTACTTC.

The count of this clone is one. The chain employs TRBV24-1 and TRBJ2-2; TRBD1 matches at 7 bases. The CDR3 is made up of 16 amino acids. Germline CDR1 KGHDR, CDR2 SFDVKD. With V trimmed by 9 bases and J by 1 base, 10 bases remained unmatched. The CDR3 protein is CATAATGVGNTGELFF. The CDR3 DNA reads TGTGCCACCGCAGCCACAGGGGTGGGGAACACCGGGGAGCTGTTTTTT.

The chain couples TRBV3-1 (or the pseudogene TRBV3-2) to TRBJ2-2; TRBD1 agrees at 8 bases. Germline assignment: CDR1 LGHDT and CDR2 YNNKEL (reference sequence). The CDR3 sequence is 17 residues long. Trimming took 0 bases from V and 4 from J; bases not matched to a gene: 7. The CDR3 loop is CASSQEPQGAATGELFF. DNA of the CDR3: TGTGCCAGCAGCCAAGAGCCCCAGGGGGCGGCCACCGGGGAGCTGTTTTTT.

The chain couples TRBV19 to TRBJ1-4; D is ambiguous. CDR3 size: 12 residues. The V and J ends lost 4 bases and 8 bases respectively, with 8 bases between them. CDR1 and CDR2 from the germline V gene are LNHDA and SQIVND (reference sequence). The CDR3 DNA is TGTGCCAGTAGTACGGAGGAGGAAAAACTGTTTTTT. Residues: CASSTEEEKLFF.

Turning to this clone: Other DNA sequences within the sample encode an identical CDR3. This rearrangement joins TRBV5-1 to TRBJ2-3; 7 bases agree with TRBD1. CDR3 length: 15 amino acids. CDR1 is SGHRS, CDR2 YFSETQ, per germline. Unmatched junction bases numbered 1, after V lost 0 bases and J lost 0 bases. DNA of the CDR3: TGCGCCAGCAGCTTGGCAGGGGGTAGCACAGATACGCAGTATTTT. This encodes CASSLAGGSTDTQYF.

V usage is TRBV30 and J usage is TRBJ2-1; 7 bases line up with TRBD2. Per germline, CDR1 GTSNPN and CDR2 SVGIG (reference sequence). CDR3 length equals 13 residues. The junction had 10 bases not matched to a gene; V was cut back by 5 bases and J by 9 bases. The CDR3 spells CAWLNSQRGEQFF. The CDR3 DNA reads as TGTGCCTGGCTTAATTCTCAGCGGGGTGAGCAGTTCTTC.

This sequence joins TRBV5-1 and TRBJ2-7, with TRBD1 matching over 7 bases. CDR3 length: 16 amino acids. Germline trimming cut 1 base from V and 0 bases from J; bases unmatched to any gene: 7. CDR1 and CDR2 (germline): SGHRS, YFSETQ. CDR3 nucleotides: TGCGCCAGCAGCTTGCAACCGGGACAGAACTCCTACGAGCAGTACTTC. Protein: CASSLQPGQNSYEQYF.

The rearrangement uses TRBV15 and TRBJ1-1; no definite D call. In germline, CDR1 is LNHNV, CDR2 YYDKDF (reference sequence). The CDR3 runs to 13 residues. V was shortened by 0 bases and J by 7 bases, with 9 bases between the two germline ends. The CDR3 loop is CATSRDNYVEAFF. The CDR3 DNA follows: TGTGCCACCAGCAGAGATAATTACGTTGAAGCTTTCTTT. The whole variable domain, filled in from reference TRBV15 and TRBJ1-1, reads DAMVIQNPRYQVTQFGKPVTLSCSQTLNHNVMYWYQQKSSQAPKLLFHYYDKDFNNEADTPDNFQSRRPNTSFCFLDIRSPGLGDTAMYLCATSRDNYVEAFFGQGTRLTVV.

The chain employs TRBV10-3 and TRBJ1-4; a possible D gene is TRBD1 (6 bases). The germline V and J ends were trimmed by 10 bases and 0 bases, with 12 bases remaining between them. The length of the CDR3 is 14 residues. Germline V gene lookup returns CDR1 ENHRY and CDR2 SYGVKD. The CDR3 DNA follows: TGTGCCACCAAAAGACAGGCAACTAATGAAAAACTGTTTTTT. It yields the protein CATKRQATNEKLFF.

This CDR3 is CASSPRTASYEQYF. The CDR3 nucleotides read TGTGCCAGCAGCCCCCGGACAGCCTCCTACGAGCAGTACTTC. This sequence joins TRBV7-8 and TRBJ2-7, with D perhaps TRBD1 (6 bases). The CDR3 is 14 residues long. Trimming took 5 bases from V and 0 from J, leaving 11 bases between them. Germline V CDR1 and CDR2: SGHVS, FQNEAQ.

This chain uses TRBV18 with TRBJ1-5; 7 bases match TRBD1. The CDR3 extends over 15 amino acids. The V gene's germline CDR1 is KGHSH and CDR2 LQKENI. The ends lost 3 bases at V and 5 bases at J; junction bases unmatched: 7. Here the CDR3 DNA reads TGTGCCAGCTCACCCGCAGGGGGTTTCGATCAGCCCCAGCATTTT. It specifies CASSPAGGFDQPQHF.

The chain couples TRBV2 to TRBJ1-1; D unclear. V was cut by 5 bases and J by 8 bases, with 6 bases left in between. CDR3 size: 10 residues. Per germline, CDR1 SNHLY and CDR2 FYNNEI. The CDR3 loop reads CASSWAEAFF. The CDR3 DNA reads as TGTGCCAGCAGTTGGGCCGAAGCTTTCTTT.

Notes on this clone: The DNA is omitted, as the CDR3 cannot be located on it reliably, and the CDR3 follows TCRdb's listing. The rearrangement joins TRBV21-1 to TRBJ2-6; the table assigns TRBD1, which was not confirmed against the DNA. TRBV21-1 is reported as a pseudogene. The CDR3 totals 20 residues, both ends included. The chain's CDR3 is CASSRGPQGKFAPGANVLTF.

The chain has TRBV19 and TRBJ1-5, with a tentative D call TRBD1 (6 bases). V lost 9 bases to trimming and J lost 3 bases, with 12 bases between them. CDR1 is LNHDA, CDR2 SQIVND, per germline (reference sequence). This CDR3 contains 13 residues. CDR3 DNA sequence: TGTGCCAGCCGGGACACCACCAATCAGCCCCAGCATTTT. Its protein is CASRDTTNQPQHF. The full variable domain, completed using reference TRBV19 and TRBJ1-5, is DGGITQSPKYLFRKEGQNVTLSCEQNLNHDAMYWYRQDPGQGLRLIYYSQIVNDFQKGDIAEGYSVSREKKESFPLTVTSAQKNPTAFYLCASRDTTNQPQHFGDGTRLSIL.